The 21 T cell receptor beta chains reported below all come from one sample, sequenced in a study of T cells in Graves' hyperthyroidism and ophthalmopathy. The source material, RNA transcripts, was used to amplify TCR beta CDR3 regions. A first-round RT-PCR of the TCR CDR3 used the HTBI primer set. TCRdb itself ran the multiplex PCR reads through MiXCR, one entry per CDR3 protein. The sample yields approximately 480,000 distinct CDR3 sequences, around 21% seen once. Sequences were obtained from blood. The receptors were gathered from a man between 18 and 35 years old with Graves' hyperthyroidism.

This clonotype was seen repeatedly, ten times or more. J is TRBJ1-5 and V is TRBV6-1, with 8 nucleotides matching TRBD1. Germline V CDR1 and CDR2: MNHNS, SASEGT. This CDR3 is 15 amino acids long. Trimming at V came to 4 bases and at J to 7 bases, leaving 9 bases not matched to a gene. The CDR3 DNA sequence: TGTGCCAGCAGTGTTATTCAGGGGGCAGAACAGCCCCAGCATTTT. Protein sequence: CASSVIQGAEQPQHF.

This clonotype was recorded many times. This chain links TRBV6-1 with TRBJ1-2; tentative D call: TRBD1 (6 bases). The germline CDR1 and CDR2 sequences are MNHNS and SASEGT. With 7 bases removed from V and 4 bases from J, the gap between germline ends came to 16 bases. The CDR3 extends over 14 amino acids. CDR3 protein: CASTPTLGGYGYTF. Here the CDR3 DNA reads TGTGCCAGCACCCCTACTTTAGGGGGCTATGGCTACACCTTC.

The chain recombines TRBV6-1 with TRBJ1-2; perhaps TRBD1 as D (6 bases). The germline V gene has CDR1 MNHNS and CDR2 SASEGT. CDR3 length: 14 amino acids. V shed 5 bases and J shed 3 bases, with 13 bases lying between them. In DNA, the CDR3 is TGTGCCAGCAGTCAGCCGGACAGATACTATGGCTACACCTTC. Translating gives CASSQPDRYYGYTF.

The rearrangement joins TRBV7-2 to TRBJ1-1, with a weak D call TRBD1 (5 bases). Germline V gene sequence: CDR1 SGHTA, CDR2 FQGNSA. The CDR3 sequence is 15 residues long. The V gene lost 1 base and the J gene lost 3 bases, with 12 bases spanning the gap. The DNA for the CDR3 is TGTGCCAGCAGCTTAGAGCCCGGGGGGGACACTGAAGCTTTCTTT. It translates to CASSLEPGGDTEAFF.

This clonotype has at least ten counts. The chain links TRBV5-1 to TRBJ1-2; D gene uncertain. The CDR3 runs to 14 residues. Trimming stripped 0 bases from V and 8 bases from J, with 14 bases between. Germline CDR1 and CDR2: SGHRS and YFSETQ. The CDR3 region has the DNA TGCGCCAGCAGCTTGGGGCAGAAACTTATGGGCTACACCTTC. Amino acids: CASSLGQKLMGYTF.

This clonotype was found many times. The chain employs TRBV12-5 and TRBJ1-5; maybe TRBD1 (5 bases). Germline loops: CDR1 LGHNT, CDR2 FRNRAP. Trimming shortened V by 2 bases and J by 3 bases, and 11 bases separated the two germline ends. The CDR3 has 15 residues. The CDR3 loop is CASGLWQGANQPQHF. CDR3 coding DNA: TGTGCTAGTGGTTTGTGGCAGGGCGCCAATCAGCCCCAGCATTTT.

This clonotype was counted ten times or more. V is TRBV7-6 and J is TRBJ2-7; 12 bases are shared with TRBD1. The CDR3 runs to 15 residues. V was pared by 5 bases and J by 4 bases, with 6 bases of the junction left unmatched. Germline V lookup: CDR1 SGHVS, CDR2 FNYEAQ. CDR3 loop: CASSPGTGGLYEQYF. CDR3 nucleotides: TGTGCCAGCAGCCCCGGGACAGGGGGCCTTTACGAGCAGTACTTC.

This clonotype was seen a handful of times. The chain employs TRBV5-1 and TRBJ1-1; D is possibly TRBD1 (5 bases). Deletions cut 1 base from V and 1 base from J, with 20 bases between. CDR3 length: 18 amino acids. Germline V gene data show CDR1 as SGHRS and CDR2 as YFSETQ. The CDR3 DNA reads TGCGCCAGCAGCTTGTCCGTCGGGGGGGGTTTTAAGAACACTGAAGCTTTCTTT. This gives the protein CASSLSVGGGFKNTEAFF.

This clonotype was found many times. This chain connects TRBV7-8 to TRBJ2-7; 9 bases are a match to TRBD1. Trimming at V came to 1 base and at J to 4 bases, leaving 11 bases not matched to a gene. This CDR3 comprises 17 residues. From germline, CDR1 is SGHVS and CDR2 FQNEAQ. In nucleotides, the CDR3 is TGTGCCAGCAGCTTAGGGTACAGGGGGCGAAGAACATACGAGCAGTACTTC. It translates to CASSLGYRGRRTYEQYF.

This clonotype has more than one count but fewer than ten. This sequence joins TRBV15 and TRBJ2-5; 8 nucleotides line up with TRBD2. This CDR3 comprises 16 residues. The germline CDR1 and CDR2 sequences are LNHNV and YYDKDF (reference sequence). Trimming took 0 bases from V and 1 from J; bases not matched to a gene: 4. CDR3 in DNA: TGTGCCACCAGCAGAGATCCGGGAGGGGTCCAAGAGACCCAGTACTTC. As protein: CATSRDPGGVQETQYF.

J is TRBJ2-7 and V is TRBV7-8; 11 bases match TRBD2. This CDR3 has 15 amino acids. Trimming took 5 bases from V and 7 from J; bases not matched to a gene: 10. Per germline, CDR1 SGHVS and CDR2 FQNEAQ. CDR3 sequence: CASSTPSGGPEEQYF. Here the CDR3 DNA reads TGTGCCAGCAGCACCCCTAGCGGGGGGCCGGAGGAGCAGTACTTC.

The V gene is TRBV28, the J gene TRBJ2-5; D is uncertain. CDR1 and CDR2 from the germline V gene are MDHEN and SYDVKM. V was trimmed by 4 bases and J by 4 bases, leaving 19 bases between them. The CDR3 extends over 16 amino acids. CDR3 residues: CASSSYQRPSPETQYF. In DNA form, the CDR3 reads TGTGCCAGCAGTTCCTACCAGCGTCCTTCTCCAGAGACCCAGTACTTC.

Ten or more counts support this clonotype. The chain couples TRBV20-1 to TRBJ1-1; no clear D. Trimming removed 6 bases from V and 7 bases from J, with 12 bases in between. This CDR3 comprises 11 residues. CDR1 and CDR2 from the germline V gene are DFQATT and SNEGSKA (reference sequence). The chain's CDR3 is CSATTVFEAFF. The CDR3 bases are TGCAGTGCAACGACGGTTTTTGAAGCTTTCTTT.

This clonotype was detected a few times. The chain employs TRBV6-1 and TRBJ2-2, with D perhaps TRBD2 (7 bases). Trimming pared 11 bases from V and 2 bases from J, leaving 15 bases between. There are 14 residues in the CDR3. Germline lookup yields CDR1 MNHNS and CDR2 SASEGT. The CDR3 loop reads CAGGGGVNTGELFF. CDR3 coding DNA: TGTGCCGGGGGCGGGGGAGTAAACACCGGGGAGCTGTTTTTT.

The sample holds many counts of this clonotype. V and J are TRBV20-1 and TRBJ2-7; D gene ambiguous. Germline-derived CDR1 and CDR2 are DFQATT and SNEGSKA (reference sequence). CDR3 length: 12 residues. Trimming left V 0 bases short and J 7 bases short, with 10 bases between. The CDR3 is CSARDGSPEQYF. Written as DNA, the CDR3 is TGCAGTGCTAGAGATGGTTCCCCGGAGCAGTACTTC.

This clonotype was observed many times. Possible read error: a much larger clone is one base away. V usage is TRBV27 and J usage is TRBJ2-7; 7 positions agree with TRBD1. Germline V gene lookup returns CDR1 MNHEY and CDR2 SMNVEV (reference sequence). The CDR3 is 12 amino acids. The V segment lost 5 bases and the J segment 5 bases; nucleotides outside the gene matches: 3. Here the CDR3 reads CASSDRAHEQYF. CDR3 sequence (DNA): TGTGCCAGCAGTGACAGGGCCCACGAGCAGTACTTC.

CDR3 protein: CASSFFDTEAFF. The CDR3, as DNA: TGTGCCAGCAGTTTCTTCGACACTGAAGCTTTCTTT. The chain carries TRBV12-3 or TRBV12-4 and TRBJ1-1; D gene ambiguous. The CDR3 covers 12 residues. The V end lost 3 bases, the J end lost 3 bases, and 5 bases lay between the germline ends.

This clonotype was detected ten times or more. The chain joins TRBV5-1 to TRBJ1-1, with D hard to call. The CDR3 runs 14 residues. The germline gives CDR1 SGHRS, CDR2 YFSETQ. Trimming removed 2 bases from V and 1 base from J, with 9 bases in between. As DNA, the CDR3 is TGCGCCAGCAGCTTCGACGTACAGAACACTGAAGCTTTCTTT. Translated, it gives CASSFDVQNTEAFF.

This clonotype has a handful of counts. The chain joins TRBV20-1 to TRBJ2-7; TRBD2 is a possible D gene (6 bases). CDR1 and CDR2 from the germline V gene are DFQATT and SNEGSKA (reference sequence). This CDR3 region has 16 residues. Between the trimmed V and J ends, which lost 0 bases and 4 bases, there was a span of 19 bases. CDR3 nucleotide sequence: TGCAGTGCTAGAGATCTAAGCGCGGAACGGGGGTACGAGCAGTACTTC. It codes for CSARDLSAERGYEQYF.

A few counts support this clonotype. The chain has TRBV11-2 and TRBJ2-2; 8 bases match TRBD2. This CDR3 is built from 16 residues. The V segment lost 4 bases and the J segment 4 bases; nucleotides outside the gene matches: 8. Germline values: CDR1 SGHAT, CDR2 FQNNGV. CDR3: CASSSHGGEGTGELFF. In nucleotides, the CDR3 is TGTGCCAGCAGCTCCCACGGGGGGGAAGGCACCGGGGAGCTGTTTTTT. The whole variable domain, remainder taken from reference TRBV11-2 and TRBJ2-2, is EAGVAQSPRYKIIEKRQSVAFWCNPISGHATLYWYQQILGQGPKLLIQFQNNGVVDDSQLPKDRFSAERLKGVDSTLKIQPAKLEDSAVYLCASSSHGGEGTGELFFGEGSRLTVL.

This clonotype was seen many times. This rearrangement joins TRBV15 to TRBJ1-5; tentatively, D is TRBD1 (5 bases). The CDR3 has 15 amino acids. Trimming left V 3 bases short and J 5 bases short, with 14 bases between. Per germline, CDR1 LNHNV and CDR2 YYDKDF (reference sequence). CDR3 loop: CATSRGGAFDQPQHF. In nucleotides, the CDR3 is TGTGCCACCAGCAGGGGTGGGGCCTTCGATCAGCCCCAGCATTTT.